This paragraph covers one TCR beta chain sequence. As yet, its antigen is unknown. These data come from a study of T cell responses to AZD1222 COVID-19 vaccine. General observations from the study: The study reported that nearly half of spike-specific TCRs target unmutated variant regions. White British people made up most donors, females outnumbered males, and clonal diversity was possibly underestimated. Seropositive AZD1222 recipients at baseline numbered only five or six.

It was second doses at about 4 or about 12 weeks that were pooled. Generated by immunoSEQ multiplex PCR, the TCRdb table keeps only in-frame clones and is missing some. The table records roughly 150,000 clones, 70% to 90% of them present only once. V lost 4 bases, J lost 11 bases, and 18 bases lay in between. The CDR3 covers 14 residues. Germline CDR1 is LGHDT and CDR2 is YNNKEL (reference sequence). The clonotype originates from an adult who received the AZD1222 COVID-19 vaccine. The sequencing used peripheral blood, collected 28 days after the second AZD1222 dose. The chain links TRBV3-1 (or the pseudogene TRBV3-2) to TRBJ1-5, with D perhaps TRBD1 (6 bases). The CDR3 DNA is TGTGCCAGCAGCCCGGGGGGCGGGATCATGTCCCAGCATTTT. Translation gives CASSPGGGIMSQHF.